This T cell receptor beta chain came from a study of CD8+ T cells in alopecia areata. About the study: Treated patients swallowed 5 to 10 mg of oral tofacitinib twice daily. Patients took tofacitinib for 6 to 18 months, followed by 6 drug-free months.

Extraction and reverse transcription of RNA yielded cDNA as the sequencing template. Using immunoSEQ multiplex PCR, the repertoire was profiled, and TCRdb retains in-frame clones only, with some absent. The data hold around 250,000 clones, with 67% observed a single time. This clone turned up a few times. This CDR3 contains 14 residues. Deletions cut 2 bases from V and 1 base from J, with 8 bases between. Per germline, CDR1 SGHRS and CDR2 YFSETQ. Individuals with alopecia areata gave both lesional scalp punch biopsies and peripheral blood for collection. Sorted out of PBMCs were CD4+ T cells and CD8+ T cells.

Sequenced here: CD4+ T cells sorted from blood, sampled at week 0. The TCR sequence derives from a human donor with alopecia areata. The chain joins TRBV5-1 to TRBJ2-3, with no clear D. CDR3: CASSFRLGTDTQYF. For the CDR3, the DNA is TGCGCCAGCAGCTTTAGATTGGGCACAGATACGCAGTATTTT. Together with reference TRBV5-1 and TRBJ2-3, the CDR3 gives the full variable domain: KAGVTQTPRYLIKTRGQQVTLSCSPISGHRSVSWYQQTPGQGLQFLFEYFSETQRNKGNFPGRFSGRQFSNSRSEMNVSTLELGDSALYLCASSFRLGTDTQYFGPGTRLTVL.